A single sample is the source of the 31 T cell receptor beta chains below, sequenced in a study of blood T cell repertoires in COVID-19. TCRdb keeps only in-frame clones here, not all; method: immunoSEQ multiplex PCR. The repertoire has some 320,000 clones, over 75% of them found once; the top ten carry less than 6%. The sequenced sample consisted of PBMCs or T cells enriched from blood (not recorded which). These receptors came from a woman aged 30 to 39 who had recovered from COVID-19.

This chain uses TRBV4-3 with TRBJ2-3, with D possibly TRBD1 on 5 matching bases. Per the germline V gene, CDR1 is LGHNA and CDR2 is YSLEER. V was shortened by 0 bases and J by 4 bases, with 11 bases between the two germline ends. CDR3 length equals 15 residues. This CDR3 reads CASSQDRGNPDTQYF. CDR3 nucleotides: TGCGCCAGCAGCCAAGATAGGGGAAATCCAGATACGCAGTATTTT.

The chain links TRBV30 to TRBJ2-6; possibly TRBD2 for D (5 bases). Between the trimmed V and J ends, which lost 4 bases and 0 bases, there was a span of 13 bases. Germline V gene sequence: CDR1 GTSNPN, CDR2 SVGIG (reference sequence). CDR3 size: 16 residues. The CDR3 loop is CAWTVSGISGANVLTF. CDR3 nucleotides: TGTGCCTGGACCGTCTCCGGGATCTCTGGGGCCAACGTCCTGACTTTC.

The chain joins TRBV7-9 to TRBJ2-2; D is undetermined. Germline loops: CDR1 SEHNR, CDR2 FQNEAQ (reference sequence). V lost 11 bases to trimming and J lost 0 bases, with 16 bases between them. The CDR3 runs to 15 residues. The CDR3 DNA sequence: TGTGCCTCGGAGTTTCAGTCCGCGAACACCGGGGAGCTGTTTTTT. It yields the protein CASEFQSANTGELFF.

The genes are TRBV18 and TRBJ2-1; weak D call: TRBD2 (6 bases). This CDR3 contains 14 residues. The germline V gene has CDR1 KGHSH and CDR2 LQKENI. V lost 6 bases, J lost 5 bases, and 14 bases lay in between. CDR3 sequence (DNA): TGTGCCAGCTCGGGAGGCTTGGACAACAATGAGCAGTTCTTC. Translating it yields CASSGGLDNNEQFF. The complete variable domain, with remaining parts taken from reference TRBV18 and TRBJ2-1, reads NAGVMQNPRHLVRRRGQEARLRCSPMKGHSHVYWYRQLPEEGLKFMVYLQKENIIDESGMPKERFSAEFPKEGPSILRIQQVVRGDSAAYFCASSGGLDNNEQFFGPGTRLTVL.

This chain joins TRBV6-5 and TRBJ2-7; D is perhaps TRBD1 (5 bases). This CDR3 comprises 13 residues. Germline assignment: CDR1 MNHEY and CDR2 SVGAGI. V gave up 10 bases and J gave up 0 bases, with 13 bases separating them. The CDR3: CATTGLDSYEQYF. As DNA, the CDR3 is TGTGCCACCACAGGTCTTGACTCCTACGAGCAGTACTTC.

This clone was counted a few times. The chain is built from TRBV10-2 and TRBJ1-1, with 8 bases aligning to TRBD1. Germline V gives CDR1 WSHSY, CDR2 SAAADI. The length of the CDR3 is 14 residues. With V trimmed by 8 bases and J by 1 base, 6 bases remained unmatched. DNA for the CDR3: TGCGCCAGCGGACAGGGACGGGAGAACACTGAAGCTTTCTTT. Its translation is CASGQGRENTEAFF.

This clone is a singleton in its sample. This chain joins TRBV28 and TRBJ1-3; D is uncertain. Between the trimmed V and J ends, which lost 8 bases and 3 bases, there was a span of 11 bases. Germline values: CDR1 MDHEN, CDR2 SYDVKM. CDR3 length: 13 amino acids. CDR3 nucleotides: TGTGCCAGCCGGTTTTGGAGTGGAAACACCATATATTTT. It yields the protein CASRFWSGNTIYF.

The rearrangement uses TRBV11-3 and TRBJ2-3, with 14 nucleotides matching TRBD2. This CDR3 contains 17 residues. The trim removed 5 bases at V and 6 bases at J, leaving 10 bases unmatched. From germline, CDR1 is SGHNT and CDR2 YENEEA. DNA for the CDR3: TGTGCCAGCAGCCAGCGACTAGCGGGGGGGCCGGGGGATACGCAGTATTTT. Translated: CASSQRLAGGPGDTQYF.

This chain uses TRBV5-6 with TRBJ2-4; the match to TRBD1 covers 7 bases. There are 13 residues in the CDR3. V trimming: 2 bases; J trimming: 10 bases; junction bases outside the gene matches: 6. Germline assignment: CDR1 SGHDT and CDR2 YYEEEE. In nucleotides, the CDR3 is TGTGCCAGCAGCTTCTACTACAGGGGTATTCAGTACTTC. It yields the protein CASSFYYRGIQYF.

The table lists this clone with a few counts. This rearrangement joins TRBV3-1 (or the pseudogene TRBV3-2) to TRBJ1-4; D gene uncertain. The CDR3 has 12 residues. The V and J ends lost 2 bases and 8 bases respectively, with 6 bases between them. CDR1 LGHDT and CDR2 YNNKEL come from the germline V gene (reference sequence). This CDR3 reads CASSQLGEKLFF. The CDR3 bases are TGTGCCAGCAGCCAACTAGGAGAAAAACTGTTTTTT.

This rearrangement joins TRBV4-3 to TRBJ1-1; weak D call: TRBD1 (6 bases). Between the trimmed V and J ends, which lost 2 bases and 6 bases, there was a span of 16 bases. Germline CDR1 is LGHNA and CDR2 is YSLEER. The CDR3 spans 15 residues. The CDR3 region has the DNA TGCGCCAGCAGCCAACACCTGACGGGGGGCGCTGAAGCTTTCTTT. Translated, it gives CASSQHLTGGAEAFF.

V and J are TRBV5-4 and TRBJ1-1; weak D call: TRBD1 (5 bases). With 3 bases removed from V and 8 bases from J, the gap between germline ends came to 23 bases. Germline-derived CDR1 and CDR2 are SGHNT and YYREEE (reference sequence). The CDR3 spans 16 residues. The CDR3 region has the DNA TGTGCCAGCAGCTCGTACTCCTCCGGCGGGGGTCGAGAAGCTTTCTTT. Translating gives CASSSYSSGGGREAFF.

This clone was found once. The chain has TRBV4-2 and TRBJ1-3; possible D gene TRBD1, 6 bases. This CDR3 contains 15 residues. Germline loops: CDR1 LGHNA, CDR2 YNFKEQ. V was clipped by 1 base and J by 4 bases, with 11 bases between them. The CDR3 DNA reads TGTGCCAGCAGCCAAGCAGGGGTATACGGAAACACCATATATTTT. This sequence encodes CASSQAGVYGNTIYF.

This chain uses TRBV5-1 with TRBJ2-1; 9 nucleotides agree with TRBD2. Germline values: CDR1 SGHRS, CDR2 YFSETQ. The V and J ends lost 7 bases and 6 bases, in that order; junction bases with no gene match: 17. The CDR3 has 17 amino acids. The CDR3 region has the DNA TGCGCCAGCGGCATCGGCTCGCGGGGGGGCGCACTCAATGAGCAGTTCTTC. Protein product: CASGIGSRGGALNEQFF.

The chain links TRBV19 to TRBJ1-1; D is unresolved. Trimming took 5 bases from V and 2 from J, leaving 18 bases between them. This CDR3 is 16 amino acids long. Germline CDR1 and CDR2: LNHDA and SQIVND (reference sequence). For the CDR3, the DNA is TGTGCCAGTAGTGTGGCCCCGGTGAGGGTTAACACTGAAGCTTTCTTT. Its translation is CASSVAPVRVNTEAFF.

V gene TRBV19 combines with J gene TRBJ2-3; TRBD2 aligns across 7 bases. Per germline, CDR1 LNHDA and CDR2 SQIVND (reference sequence). This CDR3 spans 13 amino acids. After removal of 4 bases from V and 8 bases from J, the junction contained 6 bases not matched to a gene. CDR3 sequence reads: CASSTSGDFTQYF. The CDR3 nucleotides read TGTGCCAGTAGTACGAGCGGGGACTTTACGCAGTATTTT.

This chain joins TRBV14 and TRBJ2-7, with TRBD1 matching 10 bases. V was pared by 3 bases and J by 7 bases, with 9 bases of the junction left unmatched. CDR1 and CDR2 from the germline V gene are SGHDN and FVKESK. The CDR3 runs 15 residues. CDR3 nucleotides: TGTGCCAGCAGCCAGGCTAAGGACAGGGGGGAAGAGCAGTACTTC. This codes for CASSQAKDRGEEQYF.

V usage is TRBV6-6 and J usage is TRBJ1-2; 10 bases match TRBD1. The germline gives CDR1 MNHNY, CDR2 SVGAGI (reference sequence). With V trimmed by 5 bases and J by 0 bases, 12 bases remained unmatched. The CDR3 loop spans 18 amino acids. The CDR3, as DNA: TGTGCCAGCAGTCGCTCCGGGACAGGGGCGACAGCTAACTATGGCTACACCTTC. Translation: CASSRSGTGATANYGYTF.

V gene TRBV19 combines with J gene TRBJ2-5, with 8 bases matching TRBD2. The V gene's germline CDR1 is LNHDA and CDR2 SQIVND (reference sequence). Trimming at V came to 3 bases and at J to 3 bases, leaving 3 bases not matched to a gene. This CDR3 has 14 amino acids. In DNA form, the CDR3 reads TGTGCCAGTAGTATTGGAGCGGGGGAAGAGACCCAGTACTTC. It yields the protein CASSIGAGEETQYF. Combining the CDR3 with reference TRBV19 and TRBJ2-5 gives the whole variable domain DGGITQSPKYLFRKEGQNVTLSCEQNLNHDAMYWYRQDPGQGLRLIYYSQIVNDFQKGDIAEGYSVSREKKESFPLTVTSAQKNPTAFYLCASSIGAGEETQYFGPGTRLLVL.

The rearrangement links TRBV27 to TRBJ2-3, with TRBD1 as a possible D gene (6 bases). The CDR3 contains 17 residues. Trimming pared 4 bases from V and 0 bases from J, leaving 17 bases between. The germline V gene has CDR1 MNHEY and CDR2 SMNVEV (reference sequence). The CDR3 reads CASSSDRLENSTDTQYF. CDR3 nucleotide sequence: TGTGCCAGCAGTTCCGACAGGCTAGAAAATAGCACAGATACGCAGTATTTT.

For the CDR3, the DNA is TGTGCCAGTAGTAGTCGATCCGGGACAGGCCCTTACAATGAGCAGTTCTTC. It is translated as CASSSRSGTGPYNEQFF. The rearrangement uses TRBV19 and TRBJ2-1; 8 positions match TRBD1. The V gene's germline CDR1 is LNHDA and CDR2 SQIVND (reference sequence). V shed 4 bases, J shed 4 bases, and the junction held 12 bases outside the gene matches. The CDR3 extends over 17 amino acids.

Details on this clone: The sample holds other DNA sequences that translate to the same CDR3. The chain employs TRBV18 and TRBJ2-7, with 10 bases identical to TRBD2. The CDR3 has 15 amino acids. The junction had 8 bases not matched to a gene; V was cut back by 3 bases and J by 6 bases. From germline, CDR1 is KGHSH and CDR2 LQKENI. CDR3 nucleotide sequence: TGTGCCAGCTCACCGGCCAGCGGGGGGGCCCTCGAGCAGTACTTC. Translated: CASSPASGGALEQYF. Supplemented by reference TRBV18 and TRBJ2-7, the full variable domain reads NAGVMQNPRHLVRRRGQEARLRCSPMKGHSHVYWYRQLPEEGLKFMVYLQKENIIDESGMPKERFSAEFPKEGPSILRIQQVVRGDSAAYFCASSPASGGALEQYFGPGTRLTVT.

This clone was seen a single time. DNA of the CDR3: TGTGCCTGGAGTCCATTTGGGACAGCTGATCAGCCCCAGCATTTT. Its protein is CAWSPFGTADQPQHF. The rearrangement uses TRBV30 and TRBJ1-5; 7 bases map to TRBD1. CDR1 and CDR2 (germline): GTSNPN, SVGIG (reference sequence). The CDR3 has 15 amino acids. The V segment lost 2 bases and the J segment 5 bases; nucleotides outside the gene matches: 9.

The count of this clone is one. The rearrangement joins TRBV5-1 to TRBJ2-7; weak D call: TRBD2 (6 bases). This CDR3 has 14 amino acids. The V gene lost 0 bases and the J gene lost 5 bases, with 12 bases spanning the gap. Per the germline V gene, CDR1 is SGHRS and CDR2 is YFSETQ. Here the CDR3 reads CASSLGLALNEQYF. DNA of the CDR3: TGCGCCAGCAGCTTGGGGCTAGCGTTGAACGAGCAGTACTTC.

The rearrangement joins TRBV24-1 to TRBJ1-2, with TRBD1 matching 9 bases. The CDR3 is made up of 17 amino acids. Trimming at V came to 4 bases and at J to 8 bases, leaving 16 bases not matched to a gene. Germline V gene lookup returns CDR1 KGHDR and CDR2 SFDVKD. The CDR3 protein is CATSDPTGGIGTGGYTF. In DNA, the CDR3 is TGTGCCACCAGTGACCCGACAGGGGGTATAGGGACGGGGGGCTACACCTTC.

The chain is built from TRBV27 and TRBJ1-1; a possible D gene is TRBD1 (6 bases). This CDR3 contains 13 residues. Trimming removed 2 bases at V and 7 bases at J, with 11 bases between. The germline V gene encodes CDR1 MNHEY and CDR2 SMNVEV (reference sequence). The CDR3 DNA reads as TGTGCCAGCAGTTTAATGGCAGGGGATGAAGCTTTCTTT. This gives the protein CASSLMAGDEAFF.

The V and J genes are TRBV20-1 and TRBJ1-2; 10 bases are a match to TRBD1. Germline V gene sequence: CDR1 DFQATT, CDR2 SNEGSKA (reference sequence). The CDR3 has 15 amino acids. V shed 3 bases and J 7 bases; nucleotides not matched to a gene: 11. The CDR3 is CSASARTGGHGGYTF. The CDR3 DNA sequence: TGCAGTGCTAGTGCCCGGACAGGGGGGCACGGTGGCTACACCTTC.

The V and J genes are TRBV9 and TRBJ2-3, with 12 bases aligning to TRBD2. Germline values: CDR1 SGDLS, CDR2 YYNGEE. V trimming: 3 bases; J trimming: 3 bases; junction bases outside the gene matches: 5. This CDR3 has 16 residues. CDR3 loop: CASSGTSGGRTDTQYF. Written as DNA, the CDR3 is TGTGCCAGCAGCGGCACTAGCGGGGGGAGGACAGATACGCAGTATTTT.

This chain's CDR3 is CATSAVTLSPLHF. The CDR3 DNA sequence: TGTGCCACCAGCGCGGTTACCCTTTCACCCCTCCACTTT. The chain combines TRBV15 with TRBJ1-6; D is undetermined. The germline V and J ends were trimmed by 5 bases and 9 bases, with 11 bases remaining between them. Germline V gives CDR1 LNHNV, CDR2 YYDKDF (reference sequence). CDR3 length equals 13 residues.

This clone was seen just once. The chain employs TRBV4-3 and TRBJ1-1; D not certain. Germline CDR1 LGHNA, CDR2 YSLEER. V was trimmed by 0 bases and J by 1 base, leaving 9 bases between them. The CDR3 is 15 amino acids. The CDR3: CASSQERLANTEAFF. DNA for the CDR3: TGCGCCAGCAGCCAAGAGAGACTTGCGAACACTGAAGCTTTCTTT.

The CDR3 region has the DNA TGTGCCAGCACCCCGGGACAGGGTTCCTATGGCTACACCTTC. It is translated as CASTPGQGSYGYTF. V is TRBV5-4 and J is TRBJ1-2; 9 bases align to TRBD1. This CDR3 is 14 amino acids long. Germline CDR1 and CDR2: SGHNT and YYREEE (reference sequence). J gave up 4 bases and V 6 bases, and 7 bases lay outside the gene matches.